This entry concerns a single TCR beta chain. As yet, its antigen is unknown. Healthy donors had no documented immune events, such as infections, while sampled. This CDR3 region has 14 residues. Germline trimming cut 0 bases from V and 9 bases from J; bases unmatched to any gene: 7. Germline V CDR1 and CDR2: SGDLS, YYNGEE. The source of the sample is a study of identifying expanded T cells in peripheral blood. Study conclusions and caveats: Across healthy donors, higher total template counts meant significantly greater approximately two-week count variance. Over two and four weeks, about 17 and 20 clones changed, versus around 1.2 between replicates.

Sequencing was performed with immunoSEQ multiplex PCR; in TCRdb, only in-frame clones are kept and a portion is missing. The table has about 82,000 clones, approximately 90% seen once. The TCR comes from a person aged 18 to 70 in good health. This chain uses TRBV9 with TRBJ1-1, with 8 positions matching TRBD1. Input material: blood. CDR3 bases: TGTGCCAGCAGCGTAGCGCAGGGGGCGAGTAAAGCTTTCTTT. As protein: CASSVAQGASKAFF.